This TCR beta chain was identified in a study of blood T cell repertoires in COVID-19. Study overall: Some COVID-19 samples were acute and others convalescent; all came from the United States, Italy and Spain. From T cells, B-cell-depleted T cells, or PBMCs came the material, which was cDNA or gDNA.

Original handling: Amplification of reference gene primers was used by the study to estimate nucleated cell counts. TCRdb's table, derived via immunoSEQ multiplex PCR, lists solely in-frame clones and lacks some. V and J calls and clone size are copied from that table; D and trimming were computed from the DNA. The table records around 270,000 clones, roughly 84% of them present only once. The CDR3 spans 19 residues. From germline, CDR1 is MGHRA and CDR2 YSYEKL. Trimming cost V 1 base and J 1 base; bases outside gene matches: 13. The specimen sequenced was peripheral blood. The origin of this receptor is a woman in her 40s who had recovered from COVID-19. The chain employs TRBV4-1 and TRBJ2-3; TRBD2 agrees at 8 bases. CDR3: CASSQAPSLGRGGTDTQYF. As DNA, the CDR3 is TGCGCCAGCAGCCAAGCCCCTTCTCTGGGGCGGGGGGGCACAGATACGCAGTATTTT.